This T cell receptor beta chain was profiled in a study of blood T cell repertoires in COVID-19 (TCRdb year 2020). A note on the overall study: Samples covering the acute and convalescent phases of COVID-19 were provided by collaborators in the United States, Italy and Spain. The material from the prospective study consisted of cDNA or gDNA derived from T cells, B-cell-depleted T cells, or PBMCs. Subjects who had been exposed to COVID-19, were actively infected with it, or had recovered from it provided the deeply sampled blood TCRbeta repertoires that made up the dataset. The repertoires were made available in a free public database intended to serve as a resource for research on the immune response to SARS-CoV-2. The samples were drawn from two sources: the first 160 participants of the ongoing ImmuneRACE study, and about 1,300 subjects contributed by 6 global collaborators. Sample metadata almost always included a de-identified subject ID, COVID-19 status, age in years and sex. HLA class I and class II types, where available, came from metadata supplied by the sample provider rather than from assay-based typing.

Comment on this clone: No cognate antigen has been identified for it. Base-call qualities are not available, and no considerably larger clone is one nucleotide away.

TCRbeta CDR3 regions were amplified from genomic DNA using the immunoSEQ Assay, a bias-controlled multiplex PCR. In the source study's methods: Nucleated cell counts per sample were estimated from amplification of reference gene primers within the assay. Sequence reads were collapsed and filtered to measure the absolute abundance of every unique TCRbeta CDR3 rearrangement. Productive Simpson clonality was computed per sample as the square root of Simpson's diversity index over productive rearrangements. TCRdb obtained this table from immuneACCESS and retained in-frame rearrangements with V and J assigned. These tables miss some clones; where compared with another copy, unresolved V genes account for less than half of the shortfall, and the remainder is unexplained. V, J and clone size were drawn from that table, and D and trimming were deduced from the DNA. For this sample there are 300,000 to 450,000 clones; more than 65% appear just once. The ten most abundant clones make up more than 0.95% of the sample.

There are 16 amino acids in the CDR3, from cysteine to phenylalanine inclusive. Just the 48-base CDR3 DNA is kept, in frame starting at base 1. CDR1 and CDR2 (SNHLY, FYNNEI) derive from the germline V gene. Deletion took 5 bases off V and 7 bases off J, with a span of 18 bases between the germline ends. What the research found in general, with its limitations: The amount of clinical and demographic metadata varied by source and participant and was provided uncurated.

Whole blood was collected in K2EDTA tubes by collaborating institutions according to the institutions' own protocols. For TCRbeta analysis, collaborators shipped samples as frozen whole blood, isolated PBMCs, or DNA extracted from either of those sample types. Recombination joined TRBV2 with TRBJ1-6; TRBD1 is a possible D gene, resting on 6 matching bases. This TCR was sampled from a human donor with acute or convalescent COVID-19. The donor label of this sample is uncertain. The specimen was peripheral blood. The CDR3 region: CASSRLSDSGNSPLHF. The nucleotide sequence is TGTGCCAGCAGTCGGCTGTCGGACAGCGGAAATTCACCCCTCCACTTT.